The next 21 T cell receptor beta chains were all read from a single sample in a study of T cell responses to AZD1222 COVID-19 vaccine. TCRdb's copy holds only in-frame clones and misses some; the assay was immunoSEQ multiplex PCR. In the table there are under 150,000 clones, more than 85% of which are singletons. The sequences come from peripheral blood, collected on day 0 of AZD1222 vaccination. Every receptor here comes from an adult in good health.

Written as DNA, the CDR3 is TGTGCCAGTGACGCTCGGGGGACATTAGCCAAAAACATTCAGTACTTC. Translation: CASDARGTLAKNIQYF. The chain uses TRBV19 and TRBJ2-4, with D perhaps TRBD1 or TRBD2 (6 bases each). CDR1 is LNHDA, CDR2 SQIVND, per germline (reference sequence). The CDR3 has 16 amino acids. Trimming stripped 8 bases from V and 0 bases from J, with 17 bases between.

V usage is TRBV7-9 and J usage is TRBJ2-2; 9 bases match TRBD1. In germline, CDR1 is SEHNR, CDR2 FQNEAQ (reference sequence). CDR3 size: 18 residues. The V segment lost 1 base and the J segment 4 bases; nucleotides outside the gene matches: 10. CDR3 sequence: CASSLGGWTGVSTGELFF. In DNA, the CDR3 is TGTGCCAGCAGCTTAGGTGGATGGACAGGGGTATCCACCGGGGAGCTGTTTTTT.

The J gene is TRBJ2-7, the V gene TRBV27; D remains ambiguous. This CDR3 region has 15 residues. Deletions cut 6 bases from V and 2 bases from J, with 17 bases between. Germline CDR1 and CDR2: MNHEY and SMNVEV (reference sequence). The chain's CDR3 is CASRKSGVWAYEQYF. DNA of the CDR3: TGTGCCAGCAGGAAATCGGGCGTTTGGGCCTACGAGCAGTACTTC.

The chain has TRBV7-2 and TRBJ2-7; D is unresolved. Germline V gene data show CDR1 as SGHTA and CDR2 as FQGNSA. The length of the CDR3 is 11 residues. The V end lost 2 bases, the J end lost 3 bases, and 2 bases lay between the germline ends. CDR3 nucleotide sequence: TGTGCCAGCAGCTTAATCTACGAGCAGTACTTC. It yields the protein CASSLIYEQYF. Together with reference TRBV7-2 and TRBJ2-7, the CDR3 gives the full variable domain: GAGVSQSPSNKVTEKGKDVELRCDPISGHTALYWYRQSLGQGLEFLIYFQGNSAPDKSGLPSDRFSAERTGGSVSTLTIQRTQQEDSAVYLCASSLIYEQYFGPGTRLTVT.

The chain uses TRBV12-3 or TRBV12-4 and TRBJ1-1; D is unresolved. The ends were cut back, 2 bases at V and 5 bases at J, with 6 bases in the middle. The CDR3 has 12 residues. Here the CDR3 reads CASSLYFTEAFF. In DNA form, the CDR3 reads TGTGCCAGCAGTTTATATTTTACTGAAGCTTTCTTT.

The V gene is TRBV9, the J gene TRBJ2-7; a possible D gene is TRBD1 (5 bases). The CDR3 sequence is 16 residues long. Looked up from germline, CDR1 is SGDLS and CDR2 is YYNGEE. Trimming took off 4 bases at V and 5 bases at J, with 22 bases between the two ends. In DNA, the CDR3 is TGTGCCAGCAGCCTATTCTGGGGCGCAGCTGGCAACGAGCAGTACTTC. This sequence encodes CASSLFWGAAGNEQYF.

This clone was found once. This chain joins TRBV13 and TRBJ1-1; D unresolved. Trimming removed 1 base at V and 2 bases at J, with 8 bases between. CDR1 and CDR2 (germline): PRHDT, FYEKMQ (reference sequence). CDR3 length: 14 amino acids. The CDR3 DNA is TGTGCCAGCAGCTTAGAAGGCGGAAACACTGAAGCTTTCTTT. Residues: CASSLEGGNTEAFF. Supplemented by reference TRBV13 and TRBJ1-1, the full variable domain reads AAGVIQSPRHLIKEKRETATLKCYPIPRHDTVYWYQQGPGQDPQFLISFYEKMQSDKGSIPDRFSAQQFSDYHSELNMSSLELGDSALYFCASSLEGGNTEAFFGQGTRLTVV.

V gene TRBV11-3 combines with J gene TRBJ1-1; no firm D call. Germline V gene data show CDR1 as SGHNT and CDR2 as YENEEA. The CDR3 is 15 amino acids. V was clipped by 1 base and J by 0 bases, with 9 bases between them. CDR3 coding DNA: TGTGCCAGCAGCTTAGCGGCGGGGATGAACACTGAAGCTTTCTTT. Its translation is CASSLAAGMNTEAFF.

The CDR3 region has the DNA TGTGCCAGCAGCTTCCGGGAGAGCAATGAGCAGTTCTTC. Amino acid sequence: CASSFRESNEQFF. This chain uses TRBV5-4 with TRBJ2-1; D is perhaps TRBD2 (6 bases). The CDR3 contains 13 residues. The germline gives CDR1 SGHNT, CDR2 YYREEE (reference sequence). Trimming removed 2 bases at V and 6 bases at J, with 9 bases between.

J is TRBJ1-4 and V is TRBV5-1, with 9 nucleotides matching TRBD1. The germline V gene encodes CDR1 SGHRS and CDR2 YFSETQ. This CDR3 contains 14 residues. The V segment lost 4 bases and the J segment 5 bases; nucleotides outside the gene matches: 3. For the CDR3, the DNA is TGCGCCAGCAGCGGAGGACAGGGGAATGAAAAACTGTTTTTT. Protein sequence: CASSGGQGNEKLFF.

This clone has a single count. V and J are TRBV3-1 (or the pseudogene TRBV3-2) and TRBJ1-1; TRBD1 matches at 7 bases. Unmatched junction bases numbered 4, after V lost 4 bases and J lost 8 bases. The CDR3 extends over 12 amino acids. Germline CDR1 LGHDT, CDR2 YNNKEL (reference sequence). The chain's CDR3 is CASSRQGGEAFF. CDR3 bases: TGTGCCAGCAGCCGCCAGGGGGGAGAAGCTTTCTTT.

This rearrangement joins TRBV2 to TRBJ1-4; unclear D gene. CDR3 length: 17 amino acids. Germline CDR1 and CDR2: SNHLY and FYNNEI. V gave up 0 bases and J gave up 2 bases, with 13 bases separating them. CDR3 in amino acids: CASSEALAYGTNEKLFF. The CDR3 DNA reads TGTGCCAGCAGTGAAGCCCTCGCCTATGGGACTAATGAAAAACTGTTTTTT. The full variable domain, in which reference TRBV2 and TRBJ1-4 provide the parts outside the CDR3, is EPEVTQTPSHQVTQMGQEVILRCVPISNHLYFYWYRQILGQKVEFLVSFYNNEISEKSEIFDDQFSVERPDGSNFTLKIRSTKLEDSAMYFCASSEALAYGTNEKLFFGSGTQLSVL.

The V gene is TRBV6-2 or TRBV6-3, the J gene TRBJ2-7; D call uncertain. The CDR3 is 13 amino acids. Looked up from germline, CDR1 is MNHEY and CDR2 is SVGEGT. Trimming cost V 6 bases and J 6 bases, with 15 bases left between them. CDR3 amino acids: CASSRRGLSEQYF. CDR3 nucleotide sequence: TGTGCCAGCAGCCGTCGTGGGCTTTCCGAGCAGTACTTC.

The chain recombines TRBV12-3 or TRBV12-4 with TRBJ2-2; D gene unclear. CDR3 length: 13 amino acids. V was clipped by 5 bases and J by 5 bases, with 9 bases between them. CDR3 DNA: TGTGCCAGCAGTACAACGTTTACCGGGGAGCTGTTTTTT. Amino acid sequence: CASSTTFTGELFF.

The rearrangement uses TRBV5-6 and TRBJ2-1; D is uncertain. The CDR3 extends over 11 amino acids. V dropped 2 bases and J dropped 10 bases, with 7 bases sitting between them. Per the germline V gene, CDR1 is SGHDT and CDR2 is YYEEEE. CDR3 sequence (DNA): TGTGCCAGCAGCTTTGCCGGGGAGCAGTTCTTC. Amino acids: CASSFAGEQFF.

The chain uses TRBV6-6 and TRBJ1-1; the match to TRBD1 covers 11 bases. CDR3 length: 16 amino acids. Losses at the gene ends were 7 bases for V and 4 bases for J; bases not matched to a gene: 11. The germline V gene has CDR1 MNHNY and CDR2 SVGAGI (reference sequence). CDR3 protein: CASTSDRGLSFTEAFF. The CDR3 DNA is TGTGCCAGCACTTCGGACAGGGGGCTTTCCTTCACTGAAGCTTTCTTT.

The rearrangement links TRBV20-1 to TRBJ1-1, with D uncertain. The CDR3 is 14 residues long. Germline lookup yields CDR1 DFQATT and CDR2 SNEGSKA (reference sequence). V was clipped by 3 bases and J by 1 base, with 12 bases between them. The CDR3 protein is CSASWSRGNTEAFF. The DNA of the CDR3 is TGCAGTGCTAGTTGGTCCCGGGGGAACACTGAAGCTTTCTTT.

CDR3 protein: CASSIWLAGGYEQYF. Written as DNA, the CDR3 is TGTGCCAGTAGTATCTGGCTAGCGGGAGGCTACGAGCAGTACTTC. This chain links TRBV19 with TRBJ2-7; 11 bases are a match to TRBD2. The trim removed 3 bases at V and 3 bases at J, leaving 4 bases unmatched. Germline V gene data show CDR1 as LNHDA and CDR2 as SQIVND (reference sequence). The CDR3 has 15 amino acids.

The rearrangement links TRBV3-1 (or the pseudogene TRBV3-2) to TRBJ2-2, with TRBD2 matching 9 bases. The CDR3 has 17 residues. With V trimmed by 2 bases and J by 3 bases, 7 bases remained unmatched. Germline values: CDR1 LGHDT, CDR2 YNNKEL (reference sequence). The CDR3 loop reads CASSQFLAGDYTGELFF. In DNA form, the CDR3 reads TGTGCCAGCAGCCAATTCTTAGCGGGAGATTACACCGGGGAGCTGTTTTTT.

J is TRBJ1-4 and V is TRBV4-1; 7 bases map to TRBD1. The CDR3 is 15 residues long. The germline V gene has CDR1 MGHRA and CDR2 YSYEKL. V lost 4 bases to trimming and J lost 3 bases; unmatched junction nucleotides: 5. The CDR3 nucleotides are TGCGCCAGCAGCCGATTCCAGGGGGCTAATGAAAAACTGTTTTTT. Translated, it gives CASSRFQGANEKLFF.

The chain joins TRBV14 to TRBJ1-6, with D uncertain. CDR3 length: 14 residues. The V and J ends lost 7 bases and 4 bases respectively, with 11 bases between them. CDR1 is SGHDN, CDR2 FVKESK, per germline. CDR3 DNA: TGTGCCAGCAACCTAGGGTCGTATAATTCACCCCTCCACTTT. This translates into CASNLGSYNSPLHF.